This TCR beta chain was obtained from a study of T-cell memory formation after mild COVID-19. There are a few counts of this clonotype. One entry per CDR3 protein, called by TCRdb with MiXCR from the 5' RACE reads. The table records approximately 570,000 distinct CDR3 sequences, more than 15% of them present only once. Germline CDR1 and CDR2: SQVTM and ANQGSEA. Trimming removed 0 bases from V and 3 bases from J, with 6 bases in between. The CDR3 contains 12 residues. Sequenced sample: PBMCs or a T cell subset sorted from them (not recorded which). The clonotype originates from an adult woman who had mild COVID-19 (a few samples of this study predate the infection). Cell type and time point are not known. The rearrangement joins TRBV29-1 to TRBJ2-7; D possibly matches TRBD1 or TRBD2 (5 bases each). CDR3 bases: TGCAGCGTTGAAGATGGGGGCTACGAGCAGTACTTC. It yields the protein CSVEDGGYEQYF.